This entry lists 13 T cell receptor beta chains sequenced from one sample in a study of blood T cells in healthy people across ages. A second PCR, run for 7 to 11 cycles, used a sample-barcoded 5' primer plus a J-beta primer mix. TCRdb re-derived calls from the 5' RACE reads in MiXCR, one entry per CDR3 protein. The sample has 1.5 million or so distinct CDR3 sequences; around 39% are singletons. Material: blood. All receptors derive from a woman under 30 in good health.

Here the CDR3 reads CASSLAGVRFYEQYF. CDR3 DNA: TGTGCCAGCAGCTTAGCGGGAGTTCGTTTTTACGAGCAGTACTTC. The chain links TRBV27 to TRBJ2-7; 9 nucleotides agree with TRBD2. J lost 4 bases, V lost 6 bases, and 10 bases had no gene match. The CDR3 runs 15 residues. Germline V gives CDR1 MNHEY, CDR2 SMNVEV (reference sequence).

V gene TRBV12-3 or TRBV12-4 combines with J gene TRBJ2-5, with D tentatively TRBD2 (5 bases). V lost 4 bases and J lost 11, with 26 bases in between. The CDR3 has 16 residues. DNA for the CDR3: TGTGCCAGCAGTTATAGGCAAAGACGGGGAGAAAATGAGCAGTACTTC. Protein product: CASSYRQRRGENEQYF.

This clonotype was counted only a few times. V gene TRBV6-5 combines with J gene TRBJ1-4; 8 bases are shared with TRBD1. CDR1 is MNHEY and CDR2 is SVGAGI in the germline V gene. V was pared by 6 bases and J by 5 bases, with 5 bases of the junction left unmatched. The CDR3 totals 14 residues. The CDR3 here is CASRRGTGNEKLFF. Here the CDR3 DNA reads TGTGCCAGCAGGCGTGGGACAGGAAATGAAAAACTGTTTTTT.

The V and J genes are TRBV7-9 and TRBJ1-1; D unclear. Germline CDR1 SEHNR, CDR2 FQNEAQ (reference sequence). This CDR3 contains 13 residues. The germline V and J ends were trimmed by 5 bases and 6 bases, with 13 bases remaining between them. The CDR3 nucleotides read TGTGCCAGCAGCGTACCCAATGGGGCTGAAGCTTTCTTT. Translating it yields CASSVPNGAEAFF.

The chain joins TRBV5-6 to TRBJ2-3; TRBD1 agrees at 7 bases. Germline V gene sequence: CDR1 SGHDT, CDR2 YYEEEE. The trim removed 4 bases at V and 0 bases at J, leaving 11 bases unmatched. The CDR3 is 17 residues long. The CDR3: CASSEAGGSESTDTQYF. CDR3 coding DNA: TGTGCCAGCAGCGAAGCAGGGGGATCCGAGAGCACAGATACGCAGTATTTT.

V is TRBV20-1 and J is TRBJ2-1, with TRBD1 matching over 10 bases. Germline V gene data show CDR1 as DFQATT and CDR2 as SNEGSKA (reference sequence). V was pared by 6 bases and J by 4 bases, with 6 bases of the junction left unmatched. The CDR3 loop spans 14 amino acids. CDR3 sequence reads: CSAARTGGYNEQFF. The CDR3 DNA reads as TGCAGTGCGGCCCGGACAGGGGGATACAATGAGCAGTTCTTC.

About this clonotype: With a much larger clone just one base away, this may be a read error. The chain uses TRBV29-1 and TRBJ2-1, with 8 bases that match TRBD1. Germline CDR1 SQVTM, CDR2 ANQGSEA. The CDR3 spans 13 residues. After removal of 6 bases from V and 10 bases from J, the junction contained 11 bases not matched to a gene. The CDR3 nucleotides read TGCAGCGTGAGACAGGGGTCCTCCTACGAGCAGTTCTTC. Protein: CSVRQGSSYEQFF.

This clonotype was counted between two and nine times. For the CDR3, the DNA is TGTGCCAGCAGTTACACCATCCTCCAGGTGACGGAGCCCCAGCATTTT. Its translation: CASSYTILQVTEPQHF. The chain is built from TRBV6-2 or TRBV6-3 and TRBJ1-5; D remains ambiguous. Germline V gene sequence: CDR1 MNHEY, CDR2 SVGEGT. The CDR3 has 16 residues. V was trimmed by 2 bases and J by 8 bases, leaving 19 bases between them.

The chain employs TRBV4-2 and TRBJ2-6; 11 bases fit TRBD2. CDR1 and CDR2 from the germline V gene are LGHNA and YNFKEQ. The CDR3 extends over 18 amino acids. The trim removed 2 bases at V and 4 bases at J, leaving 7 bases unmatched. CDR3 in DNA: TGTGCCAGCAGCCAATCACTAGCGGGGGCCGGGGGGGCCAACGTCCTGACTTTC. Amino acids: CASSQSLAGAGGANVLTF.

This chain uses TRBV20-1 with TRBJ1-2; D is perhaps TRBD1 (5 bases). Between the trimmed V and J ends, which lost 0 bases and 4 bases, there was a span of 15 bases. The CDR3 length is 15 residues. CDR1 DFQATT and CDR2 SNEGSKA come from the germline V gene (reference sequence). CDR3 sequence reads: CSARDPRQGPYGYTF. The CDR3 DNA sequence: TGCAGTGCTAGAGATCCTAGGCAGGGCCCCTATGGCTACACCTTC.

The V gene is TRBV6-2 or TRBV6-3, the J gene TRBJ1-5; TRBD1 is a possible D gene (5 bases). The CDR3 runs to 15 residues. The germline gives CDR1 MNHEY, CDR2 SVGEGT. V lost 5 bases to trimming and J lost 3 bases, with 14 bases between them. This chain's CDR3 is CASSTTGAPNQPQHF. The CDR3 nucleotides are TGTGCCAGCAGTACCACAGGCGCTCCCAATCAGCCCCAGCATTTT.

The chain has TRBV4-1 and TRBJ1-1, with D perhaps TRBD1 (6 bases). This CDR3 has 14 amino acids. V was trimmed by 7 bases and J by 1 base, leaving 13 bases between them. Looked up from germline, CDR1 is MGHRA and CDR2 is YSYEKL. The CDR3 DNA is TGCGCCAGCAAGACAGGTCTGACGAACACTGAAGCTTTCTTT. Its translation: CASKTGLTNTEAFF.

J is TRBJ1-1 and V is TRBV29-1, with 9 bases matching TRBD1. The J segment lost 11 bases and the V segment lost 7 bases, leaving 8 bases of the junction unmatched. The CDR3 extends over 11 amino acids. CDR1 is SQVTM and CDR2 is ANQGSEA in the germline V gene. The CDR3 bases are TGCAGCGGGGGGGGACAGGGTCGCGCTTTCTTT. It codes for CSGGGQGRAFF.